The rows below give T cell receptor beta chains drawn from one sample of a study of shared clonotypes between healthy human individuals. Data came from immunoSEQ multiplex PCR; TCRdb stores just in-frame clones and leaves some out. Of 190,000 or so clones listed, 90% to 95% were seen once; the top ten hold around 0.067%. The sequencing input was naive CD4+ T cells sorted from blood. These receptors came from a woman in her thirties in good health. Both conserved end residues are part of each CDR3. D genes are given only for firm matches. A clone size is listed for some rows: how often the clone was seen (once, few, many), or a class if it is expanded.

clone size	D gene	V gene	CDR3 protein
few	-	TRBV28	CASSSGQVRGYTF
once	-	TRBV28	CASRRNPSYYEQYF
-	-	TRBV11-2	CASRTSNIQYF
-	-	TRBV28	CASSWEWQLNSYEQYF
-	-	TRBV6-1	CASISPGNTIYF
-	-	TRBV10-1	CASRKLWNTEAFF
-	TRBD2	TRBV2	CASNEGPSGSVETQYF
-	TRBD2	TRBV5-3	CARSFSGNSYEQYF
-	TRBD1	TRBV11-2	CASSQGQGLMGNQPQHF
-	TRBD1	TRBV7-9	CASSFGQGASGANVLTF
once	-	TRBV21-1	CASTPPGGIADEQYF
-	-	TRBV19	CASSTAGNTIYF
-	-	TRBV2	CASSERSSNSNQPQHF
-	-	TRBV5-6	CASSLVGEQFF
-	-	TRBV28	CASTSGQGVEYEQYF
-	-	TRBV6-5	CASSYSGSGDTQYF
-	TRBD2	TRBV5-8	CASSSLLGTSAYNEQFF
-	TRBD1	TRBV2	CASSPDRGPYNEQFF
-	-	TRBV28	CASSLGSGRNEQYF
-	-	TRBV28	CASAREGYTEAFF
-	-	TRBV6-4	CASSEQENGEQYF
-	TRBD1	TRBV4-1	CASSQLGTGELEQYF
-	-	TRBV6-9	CASSSGTYYEQYF
-	-	TRBV6-1	CASSARTATYEQYF
-	TRBD1	TRBV2	CASADWGQGSINYGYTF
-	-	TRBV18	CASSPQAGGTISEAFF
-	TRBD2	TRBV7-2	CASSARTSGTYEQYF
-	TRBD2	TRBV4-1	CASSLVQGGRDAREQYF
-	-	TRBV20-1	CSRSGYNEQFF
-	-	TRBV4-1	CASSPGLVNEKLFF
-	-	TRBV5-4	CASSPDSYGYTF
few	-	TRBV6-5	CASSYSRGTYEQYF
-	-	TRBV11-2	CASSPNSGAFYEQYF
-	TRBD2	TRBV7-2	CASSLVGSGRAGFEQFF
-	-	TRBV5-1	CASSLDPDTQYF
-	TRBD1	TRBV28	CASSLLDRDDYGYTF
-	TRBD2	TRBV19	CASSMRTSGSESYEQYF
-	-	TRBV15	CATSRDGGAYGYTF
-	TRBD2	TRBV28	CASLTASGTREQYF
-	TRBD1	TRBV6-5	CASRGQGYNQPQHF
-	-	TRBV5-1	CASSTGGADGPQHF
-	-	TRBV18	CASSPIPSREQFF
-	-	TRBV19	CASSITGTDTQYF
-	TRBD2	TRBV28	CASSARGGLTDTQYF
-	-	TRBV19	CASPSGVIRREANYGYTF
once	-	TRBV5-1	CASSPGGGGAGSYHIHSEAFF
-	-	TRBV11-2	CASSLVRWEQYF
-	-	TRBV29-1	CSVGGTPKGEQYF
-	TRBD2	TRBV13	CASSPPGLAIIKQFF
-	-	TRBV5-6	CASLLTEAFF
-	-	TRBV10-3	CAIRDRPENTEAFF
-	-	TRBV18	CASSPTGDNSPLHF
-	-	TRBV10-2	CASSESKGDTEAFF
-	-	TRBV6-6	CASGETEAFF
-	TRBD1	TRBV11-3	CASSSGTVSSAIYF
-	-	TRBV7-2	CASSFRVSGANVLTF
-	-	TRBV19	CASTQSGANVLTF
-	TRBD1	TRBV15	CATSRDPGGNTEAFF
once	-	TRBV30	CAFLPGSNEKLFF
few	-	TRBV19	CASSNQGNQPQHF